This T cell receptor (beta chain) was sequenced for a study of T cells after yellow fever vaccination. Overall study results and limits: Boosting was followed by the reappearance of most primary-vaccination clones (around 95% CD4, about 90% CD8). Peaking on day 5 versus 15, the secondary response was faster but weaker.

This clonotype appeared a few times. Its target is not known. V was clipped by 3 bases and J by 6 bases, with 8 bases between them. This CDR3 region has 13 residues. The V gene's germline CDR1 is LNHDA and CDR2 SQIVND (reference sequence). It was through 5'RACE template switching that TCR cDNA was made, with a universal primer site and UMIs added. A single record per CDR3 protein comes from TCRdb applying MiXCR to the 5' RACE reads. The repertoire has approximately 160,000 distinct CDR3 sequences, over 7% of them found once; the top ten carry roughly 33%. This clonotype originated in a man aged 18-30 years who received the YFV17D yellow fever vaccine. The rearrangement joins TRBV19 to TRBJ2-2; D unresolved. The sample in question was CD8+ T cells sorted from PBMCs, obtained 45 days after the yellow fever booster vaccination. CDR3 in DNA: TGTGCCAGTAGTATCTCCGGGTCCGGGGAGCTGTTTTTT. Its translation is CASSISGSGELFF.